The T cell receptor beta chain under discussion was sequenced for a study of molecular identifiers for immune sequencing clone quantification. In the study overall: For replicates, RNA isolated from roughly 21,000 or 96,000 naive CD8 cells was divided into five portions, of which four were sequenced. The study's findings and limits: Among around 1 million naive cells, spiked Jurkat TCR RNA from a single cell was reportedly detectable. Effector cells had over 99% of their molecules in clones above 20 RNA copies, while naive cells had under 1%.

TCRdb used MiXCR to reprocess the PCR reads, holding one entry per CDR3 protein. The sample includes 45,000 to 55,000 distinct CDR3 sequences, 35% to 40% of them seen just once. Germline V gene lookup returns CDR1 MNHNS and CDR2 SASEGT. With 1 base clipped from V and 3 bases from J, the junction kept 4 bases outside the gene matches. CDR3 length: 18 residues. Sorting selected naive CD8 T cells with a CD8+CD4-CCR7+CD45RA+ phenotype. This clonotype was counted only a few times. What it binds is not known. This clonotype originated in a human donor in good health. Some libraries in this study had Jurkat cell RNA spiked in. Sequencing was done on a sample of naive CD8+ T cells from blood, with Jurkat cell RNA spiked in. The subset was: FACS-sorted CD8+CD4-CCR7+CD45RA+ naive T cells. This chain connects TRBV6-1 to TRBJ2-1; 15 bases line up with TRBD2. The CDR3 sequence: CASSEEGLAGGLYNEQFF. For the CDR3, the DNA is TGTGCCAGCAGTGAAGAGGGACTAGCGGGAGGACTCTACAATGAGCAGTTCTTC.